The 31 T cell receptor beta chains below all came from one sample that was sequenced in a study of OX40 agonist ivuxolimab in advanced cancers. Profiling relied on immunoSEQ multiplex PCR, and the TCRdb table lists in-frame clones only, not all of them. The table records about 76,000 clones, over 75% of them present only once. This specimen consisted of CD4+ or CD8+ T cells sorted from blood, obtained in a trial of the OX40 agonist ivuxolimab. The source is an adult with an advanced solid tumor such as melanoma, head and neck, liver or kidney cancer.

This sequence joins TRBV6-6 and TRBJ1-3; D gene unclear. Trimming removed 7 bases from V and 7 bases from J, with 17 bases in between. The CDR3 length is 14 residues. Germline V gene data show CDR1 as MNHNY and CDR2 as SVGAGI (reference sequence). The CDR3 is CASIPLGGSNTIYF. In DNA, the CDR3 is TGTGCCAGCATCCCATTGGGAGGGAGCAACACCATATATTTT.

The chain couples TRBV6-5 to TRBJ2-3; D remains ambiguous. Trimming removed 0 bases from V and 2 bases from J, with 12 bases in between. CDR1 MNHEY and CDR2 SVGAGI come from the germline V gene. The CDR3 runs to 16 residues. The CDR3 DNA sequence: TGTGCCAGCAGTTACTCAGGTGCGGCAAACACAGATACGCAGTATTTT. Amino acid sequence: CASSYSGAANTDTQYF.

In DNA form, the CDR3 reads TGTGCCAGTAGTATGAGCAGGGGGTACTATGGCTACACCTTC. This encodes CASSMSRGYYGYTF. The chain joins TRBV19 to TRBJ1-2; TRBD1 matches at 7 bases. Germline CDR1 LNHDA, CDR2 SQIVND (reference sequence). The CDR3 runs 14 residues. V was clipped by 3 bases and J by 3 bases; unmatched bases: 4. The whole variable domain, remainder taken from reference TRBV19 and TRBJ1-2, is DGGITQSPKYLFRKEGQNVTLSCEQNLNHDAMYWYRQDPGQGLRLIYYSQIVNDFQKGDIAEGYSVSREKKESFPLTVTSAQKNPTAFYLCASSMSRGYYGYTFGSGTRLTVV.

The V gene is TRBV6-1, the J gene TRBJ1-1; no clear D gene. CDR1 and CDR2 (germline): MNHNS, SASEGT. Trimming left V 3 bases short and J 9 bases short, with 5 bases between. The CDR3 consists of 10 residues. The CDR3 DNA sequence: TGTGCCAGCAGTGATTCGAAAGCTTTCTTT. Protein product: CASSDSKAFF.

The CDR3 coding sequence is TGCGCCAGCAGCCCCGATGGAGGGACGCTTAGGGGTGAGACCCAGTACTTC. This translates into CASSPDGGTLRGETQYF. The chain joins TRBV5-1 to TRBJ2-5; a possible D gene is TRBD2 (6 bases). Germline V lookup: CDR1 SGHRS, CDR2 YFSETQ. Trimming pared 4 bases from V and 5 bases from J, leaving 24 bases between. The CDR3 totals 17 residues.

The chain is built from TRBV6-6 and TRBJ1-5, with no clear D. Germline lookup yields CDR1 MNHNY and CDR2 SVGAGI (reference sequence). Trimming shortened V by 9 bases and J by 0 bases, and 12 bases separated the two germline ends. This CDR3 comprises 14 residues. The CDR3 region has the DNA TGTGCCAGTAGGGTTGGAGATAGCAATCAGCCCCAGCATTTT. As protein: CASRVGDSNQPQHF.

V usage is TRBV6-1 and J usage is TRBJ2-3, with a weak D call TRBD2 (7 bases). The CDR3 covers 12 residues. The germline CDR1 and CDR2 sequences are MNHNS and SASEGT. CDR3 nucleotide sequence: TGTGGAGGGGGGGATACCACAGATACGCAGTATTTT. It is translated as CGGGDTTDTQYF.

Regarding this clone: Germline and junction disagree at one end, which may indicate a read error. V is TRBV7-9 and J is TRBJ2-6; 7 positions match TRBD1. The CDR3 contains 19 residues. Germline V gives CDR1 SEHNR, CDR2 FQNEAQ (reference sequence). The CDR3 sequence: CASSSHRGVGGSAANVLTF. CDR3 in DNA: TGTGCCAGCAGCTCGCACAGGGGCGTTGGGGGCTCTGCGGCCAACGTCCTGACTTTC.

The rearrangement joins TRBV6-5 to TRBJ2-7, with D possibly being TRBD2 (5 bases). CDR3 length equals 12 residues. The germline V and J ends were trimmed by 5 bases and 4 bases, with 9 bases remaining between them. Germline V lookup: CDR1 MNHEY, CDR2 SVGAGI. The CDR3 is CASSSGLYEQYF. In DNA, the CDR3 is TGTGCCAGCAGTAGCGGCCTTTACGAGCAGTACTTC.

The V gene is TRBV28, the J gene TRBJ2-3, with D tentatively TRBD2 (5 bases). The CDR3 length is 15 residues. Germline V CDR1 and CDR2: MDHEN, SYDVKM. With 6 bases removed from V and 2 bases from J, the gap between germline ends came to 15 bases. The CDR3 spells CASSPPGRYTDTQYF. For the CDR3, the DNA is TGTGCCAGCAGCCCACCTGGGAGATACACAGATACGCAGTATTTT.

The rearrangement joins TRBV5-4 to TRBJ2-3, with D hard to call. The germline V and J ends were trimmed by 3 bases and 3 bases, with 11 bases remaining between them. Germline lookup yields CDR1 SGHNT and CDR2 YYREEE (reference sequence). This CDR3 is 14 amino acids long. CDR3 DNA sequence: TGTGCCAGCAGCTCGGTAGCTAGGACAGATACGCAGTATTTT. Its translation is CASSSVARTDTQYF.

The chain combines TRBV4-1 with TRBJ1-1; D gene ambiguous. CDR1 and CDR2 from the germline V gene are MGHRA and YSYEKL. The ends were cut back, 3 bases at V and 2 bases at J, with 16 bases in the middle. The CDR3 loop spans 16 amino acids. CDR3 sequence (DNA): TGCGCCAGCAGCCACTCCGGACTCATCGTAAACACTGAAGCTTTCTTT. This encodes CASSHSGLIVNTEAFF.

The gene calls are TRBV10-3 and TRBJ2-2; 10 positions agree with TRBD1. CDR3 size: 14 residues. The germline CDR1 and CDR2 sequences are ENHRY and SYGVKD. V lost 6 bases and J lost 6; bases outside the gene matches: 4. The CDR3 here is CAIRFGQGAGELFF. The CDR3 DNA sequence: TGTGCCATCAGATTCGGACAGGGGGCCGGGGAGCTGTTTTTT.

J is TRBJ1-5 and V is TRBV7-6; the D is unclear. The V and J ends lost 6 bases and 6 bases respectively, with 12 bases between them. The CDR3 length is 13 residues. From germline, CDR1 is SGHVS and CDR2 FNYEAQ. CDR3 region: CASSPHHLQPQHF. DNA for the CDR3: TGTGCCAGCAGTCCTCACCATCTTCAGCCCCAGCATTTT. The variable domain in full, completed from reference TRBV7-6 and TRBJ1-5, reads GAGVSQSPRYKVTKRGQDVALRCDPISGHVSLYWYRQALGQGPEFLTYFNYEAQQDKSGLPNDRFSAERPEGSISTLTIQRTEQRDSAMYRCASSPHHLQPQHFGDGTRLSIL.

The J gene is TRBJ2-3, the V gene TRBV4-3; 9 positions agree with TRBD1. The germline CDR1 and CDR2 sequences are LGHNA and YSLEER. V lost 3 bases to trimming and J lost 3 bases; unmatched junction nucleotides: 4. The CDR3 consists of 15 residues. For the CDR3, the DNA is TGCGCCAGCAGCCAGGGACAGGGTGTAACAGATACGCAGTATTTT. This translates into CASSQGQGVTDTQYF.

The chain couples TRBV6-5 to TRBJ1-2; D is unresolved. The germline V and J ends were trimmed by 6 bases and 2 bases, with 13 bases remaining between them. The germline V gene has CDR1 MNHEY and CDR2 SVGAGI. The CDR3 has 14 residues. The CDR3 is CASSRGAGNYGYTF. The CDR3 DNA follows: TGTGCCAGCAGCCGCGGTGCCGGGAACTATGGCTACACCTTC.

The chain has TRBV7-2 and TRBJ1-1; D ambiguous. With 1 base removed from V and 1 base from J, the gap between germline ends came to 7 bases. The CDR3 loop spans 14 amino acids. Germline V gene sequence: CDR1 SGHTA, CDR2 FQGNSA. The CDR3, as DNA: TGTGCCAGCAGCTTAGTTACCCGGAACACTGAAGCTTTCTTT. Translated: CASSLVTRNTEAFF.

V gene TRBV7-3 combines with J gene TRBJ1-1; TRBD1 matches at 9 bases. The CDR3 runs 14 residues. V lost 3 bases to trimming and J lost 5 bases; unmatched junction nucleotides: 4. CDR1 and CDR2 from the germline V gene are SGHTA and FQGTGA. The DNA for the CDR3 is TGTGCCAGCAGCTTGGACAGGGGTCGTACTGAAGCTTTCTTT. Translation: CASSLDRGRTEAFF.

As regards this clone: This sample also contains other DNA sequences that code for the same CDR3. V is TRBV7-2 and J is TRBJ1-1; D remains ambiguous. This CDR3 has 14 residues. Per the germline V gene, CDR1 is SGHTA and CDR2 is FQGNSA. Trimming removed 4 bases at V and 1 base at J, with 10 bases between. The CDR3 DNA is TGTGCCAGCAGCTCTCGGCGCGGGAACACTGAAGCTTTCTTT. Encoded protein: CASSSRRGNTEAFF.

This clone has only one observation. This chain joins TRBV9 and TRBJ1-2, with TRBD1 matching over 7 bases. Germline V gene sequence: CDR1 SGDLS, CDR2 YYNGEE. The trim removed 6 bases at V and 9 bases at J, leaving 14 bases unmatched. This CDR3 contains 14 residues. CDR3: CASTFQSTGRSYTF. CDR3 bases: TGTGCCAGCACCTTTCAGTCGACAGGGCGGAGCTACACCTTC.

This CDR3 reads CAWDRGFPYNSPLHF. The DNA for the CDR3 is TGTGCCTGGGACAGGGGGTTCCCCTATAATTCACCCCTCCACTTT. The chain couples TRBV30 to TRBJ1-6; 9 nucleotides agree with TRBD1. Trimming removed 5 bases from V and 2 bases from J; junction bases left unmatched: 4. CDR3 size: 15 residues. Germline-derived CDR1 and CDR2 are GTSNPN and SVGIG (reference sequence).

This chain uses TRBV28 with TRBJ1-2; no clear D gene. Germline lookup yields CDR1 MDHEN and CDR2 SYDVKM. The CDR3 has 12 residues. Trimming shortened V by 3 bases and J by 3 bases, and 5 bases separated the two germline ends. In DNA, the CDR3 is TGTGCCAGCAGTTTCGGATACTATGGCTACACCTTC. Its translation is CASSFGYYGYTF.

This clone appeared a few times. The rearrangement joins TRBV6-5 to TRBJ1-6; D perhaps matches TRBD1 (5 bases). The CDR3 has 15 residues. V gave up 6 bases and J gave up 7 bases, with 16 bases separating them. From germline, CDR1 is MNHEY and CDR2 SVGAGI. CDR3 protein: CASSVERGGNSPLHF. CDR3 in DNA: TGTGCCAGCAGCGTAGAGAGGGGTGGCAATTCACCCCTCCACTTT.

In DNA, the CDR3 is TGTGCCAGCAGTTACTCGAGGACAGCGAACACTGAAGCTTTCTTT. Its protein is CASSYSRTANTEAFF. The chain joins TRBV6-5 to TRBJ1-1, with a possible D match to TRBD1 (6 bases). The ends were cut back, 0 bases at V and 1 base at J, with 9 bases in the middle. CDR1 and CDR2 (germline): MNHEY, SVGAGI. The CDR3 extends over 15 amino acids.

This clone was seen once. At one end, the junction sequence differs from germline, possibly due to a read error. The chain has TRBV30 and TRBJ1-6, with D possibly being TRBD1 (5 bases). The CDR3 runs to 18 residues. Germline-derived CDR1 and CDR2 are GTSNPN and SVGIG (reference sequence). In DNA form, the CDR3 reads TGTGCCCGGAGTGATGGTTTTGGGGGTCTCTCCTATAATTCACCCCTCCACTTT. It translates to CARSDGFGGLSYNSPLHF.

J is TRBJ2-5 and V is TRBV9; maybe TRBD1 (5 bases). The CDR3 spans 13 residues. Germline CDR1 is SGDLS and CDR2 is YYNGEE. The V and J ends lost 2 bases and 1 base respectively, with 6 bases between them. This CDR3 is CASSVTAQETQYF. As DNA, the CDR3 is TGTGCCAGCAGCGTGACAGCCCAAGAGACCCAGTACTTC.

The chain carries TRBV10-3 and TRBJ1-1; TRBD1 might be the D (5 bases). The V gene lost 3 bases and the J gene lost 1 base, with 9 bases spanning the gap. Germline values: CDR1 ENHRY, CDR2 SYGVKD. CDR3 length: 14 amino acids. In DNA, the CDR3 is TGTGCCATCAGTGATAGCACAGGGAACACTGAAGCTTTCTTT. Protein: CAISDSTGNTEAFF.

The V gene is TRBV27, the J gene TRBJ1-1; possible D gene TRBD1, 5 bases. CDR1 is MNHEY, CDR2 SMNVEV, per germline (reference sequence). The CDR3 has 16 amino acids. Trimming removed 2 bases from V and 3 bases from J, with 16 bases in between. CDR3 residues: CASSLRVVGAHTEAFF. The DNA for the CDR3 is TGTGCCAGCAGTTTAAGGGTTGTTGGGGCGCACACTGAAGCTTTCTTT.

The chain links TRBV5-5 to TRBJ2-1; TRBD2 is a possible D gene (6 bases). V lost 10 bases, J lost 0 bases, and 23 bases lay in between. Germline V CDR1 and CDR2: SGHKS, YYEKEE (reference sequence). The CDR3 covers 17 residues. CDR3 region: CASSGLLTSSSYNEQFF. The CDR3 nucleotides are TGTGCCTCCTCGGGACTTCTCACATCGAGCTCCTACAATGAGCAGTTCTTC.

The chain couples TRBV30 to TRBJ1-2; D is possibly TRBD1 (6 bases). Germline-derived CDR1 and CDR2 are GTSNPN and SVGIG (reference sequence). Between the trimmed V and J ends, which lost 0 bases and 8 bases, there was a span of 13 bases. This CDR3 region has 13 residues. CDR3 nucleotide sequence: TGTGCCTGGAGTGTACGCAGGGGCTGGGGCTACACCTTC. Protein product: CAWSVRRGWGYTF.

The chain uses TRBV6-1 and TRBJ1-5; D gene ambiguous. Per the germline V gene, CDR1 is MNHNS and CDR2 is SASEGT. V lost 2 bases and J 5 bases, leaving 16 bases between the germline ends. The length of the CDR3 is 16 residues. CDR3 nucleotide sequence: TGTGCCAGCAGTGAATGGGGTAGCGGGTACCATCAGCCCCAGCATTTT. This codes for CASSEWGSGYHQPQHF.